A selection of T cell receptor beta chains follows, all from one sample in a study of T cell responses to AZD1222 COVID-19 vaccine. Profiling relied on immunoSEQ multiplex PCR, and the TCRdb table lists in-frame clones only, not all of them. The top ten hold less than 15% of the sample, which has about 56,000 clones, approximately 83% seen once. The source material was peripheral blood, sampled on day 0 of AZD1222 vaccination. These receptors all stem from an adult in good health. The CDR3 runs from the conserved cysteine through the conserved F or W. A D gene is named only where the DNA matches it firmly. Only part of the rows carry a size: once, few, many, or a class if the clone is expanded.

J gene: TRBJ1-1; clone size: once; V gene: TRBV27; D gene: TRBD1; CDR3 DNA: TGTGCCAGCATGCCCGCCCCGCACAGGGGAGGTGAAGCTTTCTTT; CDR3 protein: CASMPAPHRGGEAFF
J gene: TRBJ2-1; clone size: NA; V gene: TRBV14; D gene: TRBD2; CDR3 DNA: TGTGCCAGCAGCCCTCTATGGACTAGAATTCGCAATGAGCAGTTCTTC; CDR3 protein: CASSPLWTRIRNEQFF
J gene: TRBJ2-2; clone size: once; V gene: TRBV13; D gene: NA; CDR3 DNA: TGTGCCAGCAGCTTACTAAGTGGGCTAACAGGACTCACCGGGGAGCTGTTTTTT; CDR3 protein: CASSLLSGLTGLTGELFF
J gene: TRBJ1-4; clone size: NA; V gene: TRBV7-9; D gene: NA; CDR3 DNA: TGTGCCAGCAGCCCTAGAGGTTTACAGGGACCTAATGAAAAACTGTTTTTT; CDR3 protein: CASSPRGLQGPNEKLFF
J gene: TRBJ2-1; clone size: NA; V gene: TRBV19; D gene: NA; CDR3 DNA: TGTGCCAGTAGCCCCTTAGCGGAAGTGAGTAGCGAGCAGTTCTTC; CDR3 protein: CASSPLAEVSSEQFF
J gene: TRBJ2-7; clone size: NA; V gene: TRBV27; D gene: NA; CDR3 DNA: TGTGCCAGCAGTTACCTCTCCTACGAGCAGTACTTC; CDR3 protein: CASSYLSYEQYF
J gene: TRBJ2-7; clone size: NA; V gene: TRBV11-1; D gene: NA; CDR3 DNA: TGTGCCTGCTCTTCCTCCTACGAGCAGTACTTC; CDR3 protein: CACSSSYEQYF
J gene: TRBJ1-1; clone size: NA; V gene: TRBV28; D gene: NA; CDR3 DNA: TGTGCCAGCAGACCCTCCGGACAGAACACTGAAGCTTTCTTT; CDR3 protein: CASRPSGQNTEAFF
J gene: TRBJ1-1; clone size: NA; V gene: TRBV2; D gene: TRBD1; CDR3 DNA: TGTGCCAGCAGCCTAAACAGGGGGCGCGGTTTAGCTGAGGCTTTCTTT; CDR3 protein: CASSLNRGRGLAEAFF
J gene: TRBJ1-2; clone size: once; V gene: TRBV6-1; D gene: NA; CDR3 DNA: TGTGCCAGCAGTGATAGGTTAGGGAGCTATGGCTACACCTTC; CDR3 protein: CASSDRLGSYGYTF
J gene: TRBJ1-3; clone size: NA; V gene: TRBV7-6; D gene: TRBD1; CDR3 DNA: TGTGCCAGCAGCGTTTCAGGGGGGTTTGGAAACACCATATATTTT; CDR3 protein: CASSVSGGFGNTIYF
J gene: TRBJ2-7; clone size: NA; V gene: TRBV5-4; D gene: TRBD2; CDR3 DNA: TGTGCCAGCAGCTTGGAACTAGCGGGGTCCTACGAGCAGTACTTC; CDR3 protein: CASSLELAGSYEQYF
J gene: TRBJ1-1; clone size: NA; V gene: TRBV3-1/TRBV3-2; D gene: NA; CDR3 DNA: TGTGCCAGCAGCCAGATAGGGGGGACTGAAGCTTTCTTT; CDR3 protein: CASSQIGGTEAFF
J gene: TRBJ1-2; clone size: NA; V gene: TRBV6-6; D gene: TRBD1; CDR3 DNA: TGTGCCAGCAGTTACCCTGGACAGGGGGCAGATGGCTACACCTTC; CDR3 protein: CASSYPGQGADGYTF
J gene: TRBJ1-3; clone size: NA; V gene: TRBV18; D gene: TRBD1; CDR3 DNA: TGTGCCAGCTCACTACAGGGGAGCTTTGGAAACACCATATATTTT; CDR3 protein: CASSLQGSFGNTIYF
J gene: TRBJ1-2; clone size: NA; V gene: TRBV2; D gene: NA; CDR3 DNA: TGTGCCAGCGCCCCCCGCGACACAATACGGAACTATGGCTACACCTTC; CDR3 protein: CASAPRDTIRNYGYTF
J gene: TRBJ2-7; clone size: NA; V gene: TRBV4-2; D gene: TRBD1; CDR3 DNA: TGTGCCAGCAGCCACCCGGGACAGGGCGCGTACGAGCAGTACTTC; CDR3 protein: CASSHPGQGAYEQYF
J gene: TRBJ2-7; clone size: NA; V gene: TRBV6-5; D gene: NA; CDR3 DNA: TGTGCCAGCAGTTTTGGGGGTGGGGTTCCCTACGAGCAGTACTTC; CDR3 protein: CASSFGGGVPYEQYF
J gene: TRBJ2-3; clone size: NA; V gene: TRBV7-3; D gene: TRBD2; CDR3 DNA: TGTGCCAGCAGCGAGAGACTAGCGGGGGTGGGCACAGATACGCAGTATTTT; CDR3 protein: CASSERLAGVGTDTQYF
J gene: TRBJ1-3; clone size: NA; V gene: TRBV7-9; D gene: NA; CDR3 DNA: TGTGCCAGCAGCTTAGCGCAGTATTCGCCTGGAAACACCATATATTTT; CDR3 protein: CASSLAQYSPGNTIYF
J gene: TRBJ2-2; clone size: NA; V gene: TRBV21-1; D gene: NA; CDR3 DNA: TGTGCCAGCAGCAAGGGGGCCACCGGGGAGCTGTTTTTT; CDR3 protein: CASSKGATGELFF
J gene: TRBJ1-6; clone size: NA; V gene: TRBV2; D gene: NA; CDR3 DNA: TGTGCCAGCAGTGATTTGGGGCTTTTGTATTCACCCCTCCACTTT; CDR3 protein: CASSDLGLLYSPLHF
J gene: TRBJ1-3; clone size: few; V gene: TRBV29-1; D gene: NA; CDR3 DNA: TGCAGCGTTCAAATAGGGACGGGAAACACCATATATTTT; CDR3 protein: CSVQIGTGNTIYF
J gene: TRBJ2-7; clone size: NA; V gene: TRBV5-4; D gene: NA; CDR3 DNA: TGTGCCAGCAGCTTGACAGGGACCTCCTACGAGCAGTACTTC; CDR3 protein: CASSLTGTSYEQYF
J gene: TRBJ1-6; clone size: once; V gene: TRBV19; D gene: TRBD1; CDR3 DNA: TGTGCCAGTAGTACCAGGGGGAGCTCCTATAATTCACCCCTCCACTTT; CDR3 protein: CASSTRGSSYNSPLHF
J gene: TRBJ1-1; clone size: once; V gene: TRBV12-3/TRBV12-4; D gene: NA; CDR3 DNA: TGTGCCAGCAGCTATGGGAGGGTGCCTGAAGCTTTCTTT; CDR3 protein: CASSYGRVPEAFF
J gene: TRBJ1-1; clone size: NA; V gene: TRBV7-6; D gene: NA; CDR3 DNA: TGTGCCAGCAGCCTCGATGGGGGTAAGAACACTGAAGCTTTCTTT; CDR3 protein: CASSLDGGKNTEAFF
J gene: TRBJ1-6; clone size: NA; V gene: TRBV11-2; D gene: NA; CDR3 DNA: TGTGCCAGCAGCACCGTGGGGGGGGCAAGCTCCTATAATTCACCCCTCCACTTT; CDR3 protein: CASSTVGGASSYNSPLHF
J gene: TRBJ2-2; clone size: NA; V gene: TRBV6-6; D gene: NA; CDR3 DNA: TGTGCCAGCAGTTACGGCGGTTCGAACACCGGGGAGCTGTTTTTT; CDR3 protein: CASSYGGSNTGELFF
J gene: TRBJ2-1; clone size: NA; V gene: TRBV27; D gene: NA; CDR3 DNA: TGTGCCAGCAGTTTATTACGGGGAATGGATTACAATGAGCAGTTCTTC; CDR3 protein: CASSLLRGMDYNEQFF
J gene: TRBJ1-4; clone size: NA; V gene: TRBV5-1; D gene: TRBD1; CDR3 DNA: TGCGCCAGCAGCCCCCAGGGGGCGACTAATGAAAAACTGTTTTTT; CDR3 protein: CASSPQGATNEKLFF
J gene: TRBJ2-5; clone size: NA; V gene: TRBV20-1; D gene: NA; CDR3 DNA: TGCAGTGGGACAGTCCAAGAGACCCAGTACTTC; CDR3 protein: CSGTVQETQYF
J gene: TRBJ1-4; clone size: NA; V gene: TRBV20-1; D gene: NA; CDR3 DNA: TGCAGTGCTAGTAGGGGGAACGGTGAAAAACTGTTTTTT; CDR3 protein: CSASRGNGEKLFF
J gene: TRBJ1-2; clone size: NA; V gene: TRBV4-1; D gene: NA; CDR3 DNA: TGCGCCAGCAGCCAAGAGGGTCTTGGGTATGGCTACACCTTC; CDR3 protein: CASSQEGLGYGYTF
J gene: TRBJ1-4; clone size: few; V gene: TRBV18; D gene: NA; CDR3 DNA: TGTGCCAGCTCACCTCGAAGACAGTCTAATGAAAAACTGTTTTTT; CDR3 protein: CASSPRRQSNEKLFF
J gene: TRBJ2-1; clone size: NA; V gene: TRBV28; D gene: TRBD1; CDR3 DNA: TGTGCCAGCAGTCCCGGGACAGGCCTTTACAATGAGCAGTTCTTC; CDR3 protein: CASSPGTGLYNEQFF
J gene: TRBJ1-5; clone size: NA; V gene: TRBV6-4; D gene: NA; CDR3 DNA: TGTGCCAGCCTGGTAGATACCCCAACGGACGGTCAGCCCCAGCATTTT; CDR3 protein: CASLVDTPTDGQPQHF
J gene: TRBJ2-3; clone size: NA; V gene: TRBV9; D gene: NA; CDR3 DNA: TGTGCCAGCAGCTCCCGTGGGGCCTCGAGAACCACAGATACGCAGTATTTT; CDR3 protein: CASSSRGASRTTDTQYF
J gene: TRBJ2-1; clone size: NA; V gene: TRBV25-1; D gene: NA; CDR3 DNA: TGTGCCAGCAGTGACCTAGGGGGGGGTGGATCCTACAATGAGCAGTTCTTC; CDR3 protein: CASSDLGGGGSYNEQFF
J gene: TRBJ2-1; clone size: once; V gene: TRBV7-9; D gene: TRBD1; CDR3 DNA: TGTGCCAGCAGCTTAGGAAGGGGGCGTATCGATGAGCAGTTCTTC; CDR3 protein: CASSLGRGRIDEQFF